This T cell receptor beta chain originates from a study of T cell responses to AZD1222 COVID-19 vaccine. Findings and limits, study-wide: Donors, mostly white British, included more females; clonal diversity was possibly underestimated. Regions 160-218 and 743-854 dominated among vaccine-associated CD4 TCRs spanning spike. Repertoire collection took place solely once the T cell response had peaked. Reportedly, nearly half of unique spike TCRs recognized epitopes outside B.1.351/B.1.1.7 mutations.

Assay: immunoSEQ multiplex PCR; the TCRdb copy retains only in-frame clones and omits some. This sample has roughly 80,000 clones; 70% to 90% occur once, and the top ten carry roughly 5%. The CDR3 length is 13 residues. Germline assignment: CDR1 WNHNN and CDR2 SYGVQD (reference sequence). Trimming at V came to 10 bases and at J to 7 bases, leaving 12 bases not matched to a gene. In regard to this clone: Antigen specificity is unknown.

The sequence came from an adult in good health. V and J are TRBV10-1 and TRBJ2-5; 7 bases are a match to TRBD1. The material sequenced was peripheral blood, taken on day 0 of MenACWY control vaccination. The CDR3 here is CANSDRNGGTQYF. DNA of the CDR3: TGCGCCAACTCGGACAGGAATGGGGGGACCCAGTACTTC.